This T cell receptor (beta chain) came from a study of spatial heterogeneity in lung cancer (dated by TCRdb to about 2019). With regard to the full study: More beta-chain than alpha-chain transcripts were consistently detected, likely reflecting higher beta-chain transcript abundance. Nonsynonymous mutation counts, determined by whole-exome sequencing of tumor tissue, were related to TCR repertoire features. At surgery, 220 tumor regions, around 68 matched nontumor lung samples and 45 to 60 PBMC samples were TCR-sequenced for both alpha and beta chains. In the raw uncorrected reads, each unique combination of TCR and UMI appeared more than ten times on average. TCR transcript counts in tumor regions correlated strongly with a T cell transcriptional module score from matched bulk RNA-seq. The study quantitatively compared TCR alpha and beta repertoires across multiple tumor regions, matched nontumor lung and blood in non-small cell lung cancer. General findings and caveats noted by the study authors: TCR-seq was estimated to cover only approximately 6.4% of tumor T cells for alpha chains and about 13% for beta chains. Additional single-cell paired TCR alpha and beta sequencing was considered necessary to confirm, at a functional level, the hypothesis that regional TCRs recognize regional mutations. The count of ubiquitous expanded TCRs correlated with the count of ubiquitous nonsynonymous mutations, and the count of regional expanded TCRs correlated with the count of regional nonsynonymous mutations. The tumor nonsynonymous mutation count correlated with the number of expanded alpha and beta TCRs within the tumor.

Library creation used 5' RACE. Data came from a NextSeq 500. To allow correction of PCR and sequencing errors, the TCR library protocol tagged every TCR cDNA molecule with a unique molecular identifier. The original pipeline was this. TCR identification, UMI-based error correction and CDR3 extraction were performed with Decombinator tools. Expanded TCRs were defined as those above a frequency of 2 per 1,000, corresponding to the top 1% of the tumor frequency distribution. Expanded tumor TCRs statistically deemed absent (corrected P<0.05) from at least one tumor region were classed as regional, and all other expanded tumor TCRs were classed as ubiquitous. Each repertoire was subsampled 100 times to 5,000 TCRs, after which Renyi diversity was computed with the R vegan package. CDR3 similarity networks were constructed using string-kernel similarity of amino acid triplets, with links drawn between CDR3s whose pairwise similarity was above 0.82. TCRdb reanalyzed the raw reads on its own, using fastp at Q25 for trimming and MiXCR for clone calling, and kept in-frame beta chains. Rows are combined by CDR3 protein, so each entry shows the most common genes and DNA. TCRdb, rather than the study authors, made the V and J calls. The sample table holds 2,000 to 2,500 distinct CDR3 sequences, of which approximately 15% were seen once. Together, the top ten hold 8.5% to 12% of the sample.

Including cysteine and phenylalanine, the CDR3 has 17 amino acids. Left in the record is the CDR3 DNA by itself, 51 bases read in frame from the first base. For this chain, trimming is 5 bases at the V end and 4 bases at the J end, and the number of junction bases without a gene match is 12. CDR1 and CDR2 are drawn from the germline V gene (reference sequence): MNHEY, SMNVEV. The time point label, read with the paper, signifies: sample taken at primary tumor resection. Donors were around 71 patients with early-stage, untreated non-small cell lung cancer from the lung TRACERx cohort. For TCR sequencing, whole RNA was extracted from tumor and nontumor lung tissue, or from cryopreserved PBMC samples, and no cell sorting was done. Patients were selected for TCR sequencing only if sufficient RNA was available from at least two tumor regions. Before selection, tumor and adjacent nontumor lung specimens were reviewed by a lung pathologist.

Relative to its sample, this clonotype is large (0.1 to 1%). Its cognate antigen has yet to be identified. No base qualities exist here, and no much larger clone lies one base off it. This sequence was found in a male donor with early-stage non-small cell lung cancer. The sequence joins TRBV27 to TRBJ2-1; TRBD2 matches 9 bases in the middle. Source: lung tumor tissue, taken at surgery. The encoded CDR3 is CASSPFSGSPGYNEQFF. The bases are TGTGCCAGCAGTCCCTTTAGCGGGAGCCCCGGGTACAATGAGCAGTTCTTC.